These T cell receptor beta chains were read from a single sample in a study of blood T cells in healthy people across ages. TCRdb independently ran MiXCR on the 5' RACE reads; one entry per CDR3 protein. The sample gives 1.5 million to 2 million distinct CDR3 sequences, over 25% of which show up once; 6.5% to 8.5% is in the top ten. Sequencing was carried out using blood. All receptors come from a woman younger than 45 in good health. Each CDR3 is given with its conserved first and last residue. D genes are given only for firm matches. For some rows the clone size is stated as once, few or many, or as a class when expanded; others skip it.

size	V	J	D	CDR3	DNA
-	TRBV3-1	TRBJ2-7	-	CASSPPGYSDEQYF	TGTGCCAGCAGCCCTCCCGGGTATTCGGACGAGCAGTACTTC
-	TRBV27	TRBJ1-6	-	CASSLVGFATYNSPLHF	TGTGCCAGCAGTTTAGTGGGATTTGCGACCTATAATTCACCCCTCCACTTT
-	TRBV5-1	TRBJ2-3	-	CTSSRRDSGADTQYF	TGCACCAGCAGTCGTAGGGACTCTGGGGCAGATACGCAGTATTTT
few	TRBV20-1	TRBJ2-1	TRBD2	CSVGGGRLTGEQFF	TGCAGTGTTGGGGGGGGACGGCTAACTGGTGAGCAGTTCTTC
few	TRBV7-9	TRBJ1-4	-	CASSWDLATNEKLFF	TGTGCCAGCAGCTGGGATCTTGCAACTAATGAAAAACTGTTTTTT
many	TRBV20-1	TRBJ2-7	TRBD1	CSAITGGELYEQYF	TGCAGTGCTATAACAGGGGGCGAGCTCTACGAGCAGTACTTC
-	TRBV5-1	TRBJ2-7	-	CASSLAESGSYEQYF	TGCGCCAGCAGCTTGGCCGAGTCGGGCTCCTACGAGCAGTACTTC
-	TRBV19	TRBJ2-7	-	CASSIQGGAGEQYF	TGTGCCAGTAGTATTCAGGGGGGCGCGGGCGAGCAGTACTTC
-	TRBV20-1	TRBJ2-3	TRBD2	CSARIGLGGDTQYF	TGCAGTGCTAGAATAGGACTAGGTGGGGATACGCAGTATTTT
few	TRBV5-1	TRBJ1-1	-	CASTSGTMNTEAFF	TGTGCCAGCACCTCAGGGACTATGAACACTGAAGCTTTCTTT
-	TRBV20-1	TRBJ2-3	TRBD1	CSASGQGTPDTQYF	TGCAGTGCTAGCGGACAGGGGACACCAGATACGCAGTATTTT
many	TRBV28	TRBJ2-5	-	CASSPPQTAQETQYF	TGTGCCAGCAGTCCTCCCCAGACAGCACAAGAGACCCAGTACTTC
many	TRBV10-3	TRBJ1-2	-	CAISESQVYGYTF	TGTGCCATCAGTGAGTCCCAGGTCTATGGCTACACCTTC
-	TRBV4-3	TRBJ2-5	-	CASSQAGGRGGETQYF	TGCGCCAGCAGCCAAGCTGGGGGCAGGGGTGGGGAGACCCAGTACTTC
-	TRBV11-2	TRBJ2-2	-	CASSLVIVSANTGELFF	TGTGCCAGCAGCTTAGTCATAGTGTCAGCGAACACCGGGGAGCTGTTTTTT
few	TRBV28	TRBJ2-7	-	CASNSQGGAVSYEQYF	TGTGCCAGCAATTCTCAGGGCGGGGCGGTTTCCTACGAGCAGTACTTC